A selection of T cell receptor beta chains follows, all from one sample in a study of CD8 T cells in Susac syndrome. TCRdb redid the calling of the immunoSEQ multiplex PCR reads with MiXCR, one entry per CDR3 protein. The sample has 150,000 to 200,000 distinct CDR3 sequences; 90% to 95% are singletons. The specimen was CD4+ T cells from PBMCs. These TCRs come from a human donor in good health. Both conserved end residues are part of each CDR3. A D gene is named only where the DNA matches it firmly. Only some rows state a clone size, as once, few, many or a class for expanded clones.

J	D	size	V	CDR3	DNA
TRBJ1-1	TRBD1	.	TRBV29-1	CSVAFQGANTEAFF	TGCAGCGTCGCCTTTCAGGGGGCGAACACTGAAGCTTTCTTT
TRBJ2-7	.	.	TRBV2	CASSVQGIEQYF	TGTGCCAGCAGTGTACAGGGAATCGAGCAGTACTTC
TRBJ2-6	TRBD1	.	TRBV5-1	CASSDGTAGANVLTF	TGCGCCAGCAGTGACGGGACAGCTGGGGCCAACGTCCTGACTTTC
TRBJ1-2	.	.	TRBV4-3	CASSHIQGGYGYTF	TGCGCCAGCAGCCACATCCAGGGAGGCTATGGCTACACCTTC
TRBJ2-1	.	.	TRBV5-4	CASSVDRDGSYNEQFF	TGTGCCAGCAGCGTCGACCGGGACGGTTCCTACAATGAGCAGTTCTTC
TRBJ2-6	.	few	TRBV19	CASSLTGSSGANVLTF	TGTGCCAGTAGCCTGACCGGCAGCTCTGGGGCCAACGTCCTGACTTTC
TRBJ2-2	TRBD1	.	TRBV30	CALGRGRGTGELFF	TGTGCCTTAGGCAGGGGGCGCGGCACCGGGGAGCTGTTTTTT
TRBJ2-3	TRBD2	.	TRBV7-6	CASSLVFPGLAGGPGDTQYF	TGTGCCAGCAGCTTAGTTTTCCCGGGACTAGCGGGGGGGCCTGGAGATACGCAGTATTTT
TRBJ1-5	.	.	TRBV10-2	CASSESIGGGNQIQHF	TGCGCCAGCAGTGAGTCGATAGGGGGAGGCAATCAGATCCAGCATTTT
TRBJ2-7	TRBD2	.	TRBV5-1	CASSPGLAGIVEQYF	TGCGCCAGCAGCCCGGGACTAGCGGGAATTGTCGAGCAGTACTTC
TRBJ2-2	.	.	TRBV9	CASSVGVLAPSNTGELFF	TGTGCCAGCAGCGTAGGGGTCCTAGCGCCATCGAACACCGGGGAGCTGTTTTTT
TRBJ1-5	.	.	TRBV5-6	CASSQPQHF	TGTGCCAGCAGCCAGCCCCAGCATTTT
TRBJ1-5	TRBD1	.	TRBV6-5	CASSTGAQYQPQHF	TGTGCCAGCAGCACAGGGGCCCAGTATCAGCCCCAGCATTTT
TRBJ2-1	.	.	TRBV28	CASSLGQRNEQFF	TGTGCCAGCAGTTTGGGACAACGCAATGAGCAGTTCTTC
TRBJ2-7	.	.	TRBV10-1	CASSEGTVEQYF	TGCGCCAGCAGTGAAGGGACTGTCGAGCAGTACTTC
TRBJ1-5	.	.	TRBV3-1	CASSQAPRGPQHF	TGTGCCAGCAGCCAAGCCCCTCGTGGGCCCCAGCATTTT
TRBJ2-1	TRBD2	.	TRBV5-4	CASSTEAGGPSYNEQFF	TGTGCCAGCAGCACGGAGGCGGGGGGGCCCTCCTACAATGAGCAGTTCTTC
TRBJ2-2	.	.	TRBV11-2	CASSPLPDREGMIGELFF	TGTGCCAGCAGCCCCTTACCCGACAGGGAGGGTATGATCGGGGAGCTGTTTTTT
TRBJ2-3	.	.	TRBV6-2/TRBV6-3	CASSYDYTDTQYF	TGTGCCAGCAGTTACGACTACACAGATACGCAGTATTTT
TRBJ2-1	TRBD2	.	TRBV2	CASKTGLARNEQFF	TGTGCCAGCAAGACGGGACTAGCTCGGAATGAGCAGTTCTTC
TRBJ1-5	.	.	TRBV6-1	CASTRWHGADSNQPQHF	TGTGCCAGCACCCGATGGCACGGAGCAGATAGCAATCAGCCCCAGCATTTT
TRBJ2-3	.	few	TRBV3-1	CASSQRVTQYF	TGTGCCAGCAGCCAACGGGTTACGCAGTATTTT
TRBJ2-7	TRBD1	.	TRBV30	CAWRQGYEQYF	TGTGCCTGGCGACAGGGGTACGAGCAGTACTTC
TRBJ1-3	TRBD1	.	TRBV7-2	CTSSIGQGSGNTIYF	TGTACCAGCAGCATCGGACAGGGGTCTGGAAACACCATATATTTT
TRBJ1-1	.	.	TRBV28	CASTRGGFGLEAFF	TGTGCCAGCACCCGCGGGGGGTTCGGTCTTGAAGCTTTCTTT
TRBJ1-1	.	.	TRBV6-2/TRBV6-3	CASSYQGIEAFF	TGTGCCAGCAGTTACCAGGGGATCGAAGCTTTCTTT
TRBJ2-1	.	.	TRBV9	CASSVATDLYNEQFF	TGTGCCAGCAGCGTAGCTACCGACCTCTACAATGAGCAGTTCTTC
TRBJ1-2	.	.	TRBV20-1	CSAISGTTNYGYTF	TGCAGTGCTATTTCCGGGACAACAAACTATGGCTACACCTTC
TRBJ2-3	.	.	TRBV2	CASSVEASDTQYF	TGTGCCAGCAGCGTTGAGGCCTCAGATACGCAGTATTTT
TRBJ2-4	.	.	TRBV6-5	CASSSLVAKNIQYF	TGTGCCAGCAGCTCCCTTGTGGCCAAAAACATTCAGTACTTC
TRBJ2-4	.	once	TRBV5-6	CASSLPGTSAKNIQYF	TGTGCCAGCAGCTTGCCCGGGACGTCAGCCAAAAACATTCAGTACTTC
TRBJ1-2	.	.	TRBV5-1	CASSLESAGLYGYTF	TGCGCCAGCAGCTTGGAATCCGCAGGGCTCTATGGCTACACCTTC
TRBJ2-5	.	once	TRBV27	CASSPWVGEETQYF	TGTGCCAGCAGTCCATGGGTAGGGGAAGAGACCCAGTACTTC
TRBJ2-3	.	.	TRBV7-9	CASTPRGTDTQYF	TGTGCCAGCACCCCCCGGGGCACAGATACGCAGTATTTT
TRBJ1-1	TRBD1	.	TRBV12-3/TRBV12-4	CASSRDSYSNTEAFF	TGTGCCAGCAGTCGGGACAGCTATTCGAACACTGAAGCTTTCTTT
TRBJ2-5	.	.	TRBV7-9	CASSLMGIGETQYF	TGTGCCAGCAGCTTAATGGGAATCGGAGAGACCCAGTACTTC
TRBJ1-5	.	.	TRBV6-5	CASSYSGRRNQPQHF	TGTGCCAGCAGTTACTCGGGTCGGCGCAATCAGCCCCAGCATTTT
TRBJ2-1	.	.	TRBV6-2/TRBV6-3	CASSSAGRRFYNEQFF	TGTGCCAGCAGTTCCGCTGGGCGGCGATTCTACAATGAGCAGTTCTTC
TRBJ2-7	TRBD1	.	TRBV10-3	CAIRETGGAEQYF	TGTGCCATCAGGGAAACAGGGGGAGCCGAGCAGTACTTC
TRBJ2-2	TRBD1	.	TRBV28	CASSPTGTGADGELFF	TGTGCCAGCAGTCCGACAGGGACAGGCGCTGACGGGGAGCTGTTTTTT
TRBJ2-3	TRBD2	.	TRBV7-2	CASSPRLAGSPTDTQYF	TGTGCCAGCAGCCCTAGACTAGCGGGGAGCCCCACAGATACGCAGTATTTT
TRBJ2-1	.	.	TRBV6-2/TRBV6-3	CASSPRGAYNEQFF	TGTGCCAGCAGTCCCAGGGGGGCGTACAATGAGCAGTTCTTC
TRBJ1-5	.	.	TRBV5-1	CASSLSGTSNQPQHF	TGCGCCAGCAGCTTGTCTGGGACTAGCAATCAGCCCCAGCATTTT
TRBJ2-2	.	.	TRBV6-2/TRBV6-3	CASSSEGRSTGELFF	TGTGCCAGCAGTTCCGAGGGCCGGTCGACCGGGGAGCTGTTTTTT
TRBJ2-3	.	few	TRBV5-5	CASSPAGGTDTQYF	TGTGCCAGCAGCCCGGCCGGGGGCACAGATACGCAGTATTTT
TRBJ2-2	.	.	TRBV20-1	CSASMSQIRDTGELFF	TGCAGTGCTAGTATGTCACAGATAAGGGACACCGGGGAGCTGTTTTTT
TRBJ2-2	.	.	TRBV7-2	CASSPGPNSNTGELFF	TGTGCCAGCAGTCCGGGCCCTAACAGTAACACCGGGGAGCTGTTTTTT
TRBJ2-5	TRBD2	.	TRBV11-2	CASSFAGGQETQYF	TGTGCCAGCAGCTTCGCGGGAGGCCAAGAGACCCAGTACTTC
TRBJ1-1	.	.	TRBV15	CATSRRTAKNTEAFF	TGTGCCACCAGCAGGAGGACAGCTAAGAACACTGAAGCTTTCTTT
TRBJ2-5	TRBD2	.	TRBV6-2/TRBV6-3	CASSKGLAGLQETQYF	TGTGCCAGCAGTAAGGGACTAGCGGGACTCCAAGAGACCCAGTACTTC
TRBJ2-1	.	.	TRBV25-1	CASSEGYSSYNEQFF	TGTGCCAGCAGTGAGGGGTATAGCTCCTACAATGAGCAGTTCTTC
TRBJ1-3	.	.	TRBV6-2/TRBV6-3	CASRISGAGNTIYF	TGTGCCAGCAGAATCTCAGGGGCCGGAAACACCATATATTTT
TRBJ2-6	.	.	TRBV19	CANPLDVLTF	TGTGCCAATCCCCTAGACGTCCTGACTTTC
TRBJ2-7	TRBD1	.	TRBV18	CASLTTGGAGLEQYF	TGTGCCAGCTTAACCACAGGGGGCGCGGGACTCGAGCAGTACTTC
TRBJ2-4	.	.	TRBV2	CASSVKGLAKNIQYF	TGTGCCAGCAGTGTGAAGGGCCTAGCCAAAAACATTCAGTACTTC
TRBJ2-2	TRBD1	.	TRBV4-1	CASRTLTGVNSRELFF	TGCGCCAGCAGAACACTAACAGGGGTGAACAGCCGGGAGCTGTTTTTT
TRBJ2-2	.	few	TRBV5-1	CASSLEWSGELFF	TGCGCCAGCAGCTTGGAATGGTCCGGGGAGCTGTTTTTT